This TCR beta chain was sequenced during a study of blood T cell repertoires in COVID-19. For the study at large: Acute and convalescent COVID-19 specimens originated in the United States, Italy and Spain.

TCRdb keeps only in-frame clones here, not all; method: immunoSEQ multiplex PCR. The data show under 300,000 clones, with 86% seen just once and around 12% held by the top ten. Trimming cost V 1 base and J 5 bases; bases outside gene matches: 11. The CDR3 covers 19 residues. Germline CDR1 is LGHDT and CDR2 is YNNKEL (reference sequence). The sequenced sample was peripheral blood. The chain uses TRBV3-1 (or the pseudogene TRBV3-2) and TRBJ2-2; 12 positions match TRBD2. The receptor was isolated from a woman aged 30 to 39 with COVID-19, enrolled during active disease. The CDR3 spells CASSQVASGGAGRTGELFF. CDR3 DNA sequence: TGTGCCAGCAGCCAAGTAGCTAGCGGGGGGGCTGGTCGGACCGGGGAGCTGTTTTTT.